This entry is about one T cell receptor beta chain. This entry is derived from a study of shared T cell receptors in the human thymus. Sequencing was performed with immunoSEQ multiplex PCR; in TCRdb, only in-frame clones are kept and a portion is missing. The sample comprises hundreds of thousands of clones, more than 75% of which are singletons, and just under 0.0095% rests with the top ten. Losses at the gene ends were 4 bases for V and 1 base for J; bases not matched to a gene: 4. Germline V lookup: CDR1 SEHNR, CDR2 FQNEAQ (reference sequence). CDR3 length: 16 residues. These data are also associated with another study on human thymus T cells. That paper notes: The donor group consisted of healthy Finnish infants who were having corrective surgery for congenital heart defects. The source of the thymus tissue was resections taken during corrective heart surgery. Apparent skewing of V and J gene usage characterized both thymic and blood repertoires. In unrelated individuals, thymic repertoires overlapped highly, according to related research.

The source of this sequence is a boy in the first two years of life with a congenital heart defect. Material: thymocytes. The chain recombines TRBV7-9 with TRBJ2-5, with 12 bases matching TRBD2. In nucleotides, the CDR3 is TGTGCCAGCAGCTGCGGGACTAGCGGGTTCCAAGAGACCCAGTACTTC. Its protein product is CASSCGTSGFQETQYF.